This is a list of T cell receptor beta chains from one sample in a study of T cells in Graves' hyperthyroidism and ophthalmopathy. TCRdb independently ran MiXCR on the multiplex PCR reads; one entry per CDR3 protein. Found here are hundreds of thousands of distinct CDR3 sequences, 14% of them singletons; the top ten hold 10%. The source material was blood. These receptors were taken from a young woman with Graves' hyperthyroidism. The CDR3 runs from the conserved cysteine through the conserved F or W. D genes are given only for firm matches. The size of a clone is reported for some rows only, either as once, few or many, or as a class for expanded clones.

CDR3aa: CASSLGSLAFGSGETQYF
CDR3nt: TGTGCCAGCAGTTTAGGGTCTTTAGCTTTTGGGTCGGGGGAGACCCAGTACTTC
v_gene: TRBV12-3/TRBV12-4
j_gene: TRBJ2-5
d_gene: .
len: 18
abundance: few

CDR3aa: CASSSRGKLANTGELFF
CDR3nt: TGTGCCAGCAGCTCCCGGGGCAAGCTGGCGAACACCGGGGAGCTGTTTTTT
v_gene: TRBV11-3
j_gene: TRBJ2-2
d_gene: .
len: 17
abundance: many

CDR3aa: CASSLWFLTTNEKLFF
CDR3nt: TGTGCCAGCAGCTTATGGTTTCTTACAACTAATGAAAAACTGTTTTTT
v_gene: TRBV7-9
j_gene: TRBJ1-4
d_gene: .
len: 16
abundance: .

CDR3aa: CSARDRDKVFNEAFF
CDR3nt: TGCAGTGCTAGAGATCGGGACAAGGTGTTTAATGAAGCTTTCTTT
v_gene: TRBV20-1
j_gene: TRBJ1-1
d_gene: .
len: 15
abundance: many

CDR3aa: CASSLEDVGEQYF
CDR3nt: TGTGCCAGCAGCTTAGAAGATGTGGGTGAGCAGTACTTC
v_gene: TRBV7-9
j_gene: TRBJ2-7
d_gene: .
len: 13
abundance: many

CDR3aa: CASSDPGLAAGTQYF
CDR3nt: TGTGCCAGCAGCGATCCGGGACTAGCAGCAGGTACGCAGTATTTT
v_gene: TRBV3-1
j_gene: TRBJ2-3
d_gene: TRBD2
len: 15
abundance: .

CDR3aa: CASSAGAVYGYTF
CDR3nt: TGTGCCAGCAGCGCCGGGGCAGTCTATGGCTACACCTTC
v_gene: TRBV6-2/TRBV6-3
j_gene: TRBJ1-2
d_gene: .
len: 13
abundance: few

CDR3aa: CASRGLAGWTDTQYF
CDR3nt: TGTGCCAGCAGGGGACTAGCGGGCTGGACAGATACGCAGTATTTT
v_gene: TRBV2
j_gene: TRBJ2-3
d_gene: TRBD2
len: 15
abundance: few

CDR3aa: CASSLELVKTEQFF
CDR3nt: TGTGCCAGCAGCTTAGAGTTGGTGAAAACTGAGCAGTTCTTC
v_gene: TRBV7-9
j_gene: TRBJ2-1
d_gene: .
len: 14
abundance: .

CDR3aa: CASSTGRETQYF
CDR3nt: TGTGCCAGCAGCACAGGGAGAGAGACCCAGTACTTC
v_gene: TRBV11-2
j_gene: TRBJ2-5
d_gene: .
len: 12
abundance: many

CDR3aa: CATAQLAEAYEQYF
CDR3nt: TGTGCCACCGCGCAACTAGCGGAGGCCTACGAGCAGTACTTC
v_gene: TRBV25-1
j_gene: TRBJ2-7
d_gene: TRBD2
len: 14
abundance: .

CDR3aa: CSARDVPRGETQYF
CDR3nt: TGCAGTGCTAGAGATGTTCCCAGGGGGGAGACCCAGTACTTC
v_gene: TRBV20-1
j_gene: TRBJ2-5
d_gene: TRBD1
len: 14
abundance: .

CDR3aa: CSVGTGGTGELFF
CDR3nt: TGCAGCGTTGGGACAGGGGGGACCGGGGAGCTGTTTTTT
v_gene: TRBV29-1
j_gene: TRBJ2-2
d_gene: TRBD1
len: 13
abundance: few

CDR3aa: CASSVEWGQFTDTQYF
CDR3nt: TGTGCCAGCAGCGTAGAGTGGGGACAATTCACAGATACGCAGTATTTT
v_gene: TRBV9
j_gene: TRBJ2-3
d_gene: .
len: 16
abundance: few

CDR3aa: CASSRGGRSRNEQFF
CDR3nt: TGTGCCAGCTCACGTGGCGGGAGATCGAGGAATGAGCAGTTCTTC
v_gene: TRBV18
j_gene: TRBJ2-1
d_gene: TRBD2
len: 15
abundance: many

CDR3aa: CSARALAGGPSYNEQFF
CDR3nt: TGCAGTGCTAGAGCTCTAGCGGGAGGGCCCTCCTACAATGAGCAGTTCTTC
v_gene: TRBV20-1
j_gene: TRBJ2-1
d_gene: TRBD2
len: 17
abundance: many

CDR3aa: CASSLRTGGEGKLFF
CDR3nt: TGTGCCAGCAGCTTAAGGACAGGGGGCGAAGGAAAACTGTTTTTT
v_gene: TRBV7-9
j_gene: TRBJ1-4
d_gene: TRBD1
len: 15
abundance: few

CDR3aa: CASSQLGNRRDPTYEQYF
CDR3nt: TGTGCCAGCAGCCAATTAGGCAACCGGCGGGACCCAACCTACGAGCAGTACTTC
v_gene: TRBV4-2
j_gene: TRBJ2-7
d_gene: .
len: 18
abundance: .

CDR3aa: CASSESRTQVGYEQYF
CDR3nt: TGCGCCAGCAGTGAGTCTAGGACCCAGGTAGGCTACGAGCAGTACTTC
v_gene: TRBV10-2
j_gene: TRBJ2-7
d_gene: .
len: 16
abundance: many

CDR3aa: CASRRGVRGNEQFF
CDR3nt: TGTGCCAGCAGGAGGGGGGTTAGGGGAAATGAGCAGTTCTTC
v_gene: TRBV5-6
j_gene: TRBJ2-1
d_gene: .
len: 14
abundance: .